This TCR beta chain originates from a study of sequential checkpoint blockade in melanoma. The overall study: First-line arms were nivolumab then ipilimumab, or the reverse, randomized 1:1. Each arm's sequence ended with maintenance nivolumab.

The CDR3 is 13 amino acids. Germline lookup yields CDR1 SNHLY and CDR2 FYNNEI. The V and J ends lost 5 bases and 1 base respectively, with 6 bases between them. The assay was immunoSEQ multiplex PCR, and TCRdb's table has in-frame clones only and misses some. The sample lists roughly 11,000 clones; approximately 80% were seen once. The treatment was: randomized to nivolumab then ipilimumab (arm A) or the reverse (arm B). None of the patients previously received DNA-damaging chemotherapy. PBMC sorting kept live CD3+CD8+ cells without CD19 or CD56. The chain links TRBV2 to TRBJ1-3; D remains ambiguous. The input for sequencing was CD8+ T cells sorted from blood (inferred from file names), taken from a patient given nivolumab and ipilimumab in sequence. The clonotype comes from a human donor with melanoma. CDR3: CASSPLSGNTIYF. In nucleotides, the CDR3 is TGTGCCAGCAGTCCTTTATCTGGAAACACCATATATTTT. The entire variable domain, with the rest obtained from reference TRBV2 and TRBJ1-3, is as follows: EPEVTQTPSHQVTQMGQEVILRCVPISNHLYFYWYRQILGQKVEFLVSFYNNEISEKSEIFDDQFSVERPDGSNFTLKIRSTKLEDSAMYFCASSPLSGNTIYFGEGSWLTVV.